This TCR beta chain was sequenced for a study of shared clonotypes between healthy human individuals. Findings and limits, study-wide: Naive subsets generally exceeded memory subsets in estimated richness.

For this clone: The antigen remains undetermined.

Each replicate PCR on the sorted subsets used 200 to 250 ng DNA (about 30,000 T cell genomes). Using immunoSEQ multiplex PCR, the repertoire was profiled, and TCRdb retains in-frame clones only, with some absent. Of 1,500,000 or so clones listed, 98% to 99% were seen once; the top ten hold about 0.35%. Healthy adults negative for HIV, lacking recent acute infections or vaccinations, served as donors. This CDR3 contains 16 residues. Germline CDR1 is SQVTM and CDR2 is ANQGSEA. V dropped 5 bases and J dropped 1 base, with 19 bases sitting between them. The chain employs TRBV29-1 and TRBJ2-3, with D perhaps assigned TRBD1 or TRBD2 (5 bases each). The receptor's source is a man aged 25-45 years in good health. The specimen was naive CD4+ T cells sorted from blood. Subset specified: CD45RA+ positively selected. CDR3 DNA: TGCAGCGTTCTGGGGGAAGACAAGCCGGGCACAGATACGCAGTATTTT. It translates to CSVLGEDKPGTDTQYF.